The count of the clone carrying this TCR beta chain is one. The antigen remains unidentified. The data belong to a study of CD8+ T cells in alopecia areata. Extracted RNA was reverse transcribed, and the resulting cDNA served as sequencing template. Sequenced by immunoSEQ multiplex PCR; TCRdb stores in-frame clones only, minus some. The sample records 100,000 to 120,000 clones, roughly 64% being singletons. Whole-study findings and limits: Lesional scalp, notably in alopecia totalis/universalis, had clonality above that of normal scalp. Patients shared TCRs less clearly than mice did, possibly owing to HLA. Normal skin contains resident alphabeta T cells, and these are also sequenced in scalp samples.

Trimming took off 4 bases at V and 3 bases at J, with 19 bases between the two ends. Germline CDR1 is SGHRS and CDR2 is YFSETQ. CDR3 length: 16 amino acids. The receptor comes from a human donor in good health. The specimen sequenced was CD8+ T cells sorted from blood. J is TRBJ2-5 and V is TRBV5-1; D may correspond to TRBD1 or TRBD2 (6 bases each). The CDR3 here is CASSPLRGPNEETQYF. The CDR3, as DNA: TGCGCCAGCAGCCCCCTACGGGGGCCCAATGAAGAGACCCAGTACTTC.